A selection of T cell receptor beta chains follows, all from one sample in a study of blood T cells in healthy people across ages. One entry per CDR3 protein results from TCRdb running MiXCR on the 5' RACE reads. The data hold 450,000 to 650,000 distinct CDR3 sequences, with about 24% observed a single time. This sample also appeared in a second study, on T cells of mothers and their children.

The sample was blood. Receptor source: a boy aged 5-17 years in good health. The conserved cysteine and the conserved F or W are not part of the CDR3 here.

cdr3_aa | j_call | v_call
ASSSTEEGGRRWEQY | TRBJ2-7 | TRBV6-2/TRBV6-3
ASSFRQGATGELF | TRBJ2-2 | TRBV7-8
AIGGGRKREGHLETQY | TRBJ2-5 | TRBV10-3
ASSPTGDYGYT | TRBJ1-2 | TRBV6-5
ASSPRDRRYYGYT | TRBJ1-2 | TRBV12-3/TRBV12-4
ASSHGLAGSNYEQY | - | TRBV3-1
ASSFLVPTGTAGDTQY | TRBJ2-3 | TRBV27
ASSQDLFRDRWFAGQETQY | TRBJ2-5 | TRBV4-2
ASRGPGQGSNNEQF | TRBJ2-1 | TRBV7-2
SVDLGLSGNTIY | TRBJ1-3 | TRBV29-1
ASSYVLNIQY | TRBJ2-4 | TRBV6-2/TRBV6-3
ASSPTTGRSSYEQY | TRBJ2-7 | TRBV3-1
ASSLLALVEEGEQY | TRBJ2-7 | TRBV27
ASRRMGEKLF | TRBJ1-4 | TRBV7-9
SATGTANSPLH | TRBJ1-6 | TRBV20-1
ASRAFGTSSYNEQF | TRBJ2-1 | TRBV7-9
ASSNGQGASGYT | TRBJ1-2 | TRBV27
ASSQDRRANYGYT | TRBJ1-2 | TRBV4-2
ASSLAFLEQF | - | TRBV7-2
ASSARDSAYEQY | TRBJ2-7 | TRBV18
ASSEDLLATHTDTQY | TRBJ2-3 | TRBV9
ASSHLQGKTYEQY | TRBJ2-7 | TRBV14
ASSPSAGAYEQY | TRBJ2-7 | TRBV5-5
ASSVAEHNYNEQF | TRBJ2-1 | TRBV9
ASRTGRQPQH | TRBJ1-5 | TRBV12-3/TRBV12-4
ATSGGDTEAF | TRBJ1-1 | TRBV24-1
ASSLVQGLAQY | TRBJ2-5 | TRBV7-3
ASRTPGQGGSNGYT | TRBJ1-2 | TRBV28
SARGQAGRETQY | TRBJ2-5 | TRBV20-1
ASSQDTRVTGELF | TRBJ2-2 | TRBV4-3
ASSLGVGGETQY | TRBJ2-5 | TRBV27
ASSLAVGSSYGQY | TRBJ2-7 | TRBV5-5
ASSLPGSYEQY | TRBJ2-7 | TRBV7-9
ASSPALDEGQETQY | TRBJ2-5 | TRBV9
ASRRDGEKLF | TRBJ1-4 | TRBV12-3/TRBV12-4
ASIRLAGGDEQF | - | TRBV13
ASRAQMEEQY | TRBJ2-5 | TRBV28
ASRRLAATYEQY | TRBJ2-7 | TRBV6-2/TRBV6-3
SARDPTGSSYGYT | TRBJ1-2 | TRBV20-1
AIRAYIDPDTQY | TRBJ2-3 | TRBV10-3
SAREVAGAYEQY | TRBJ2-7 | TRBV20-1
ASSPEGLGNTIY | TRBJ1-3 | TRBV18
ASSHGGGRRAKNIQY | TRBJ2-4 | TRBV12-3/TRBV12-4
ASSENRGWETQY | TRBJ2-5 | TRBV5-6
AIRDTDRMNTEAF | TRBJ1-1 | TRBV10-3
ASSTIQGARGANVLT | TRBJ2-6 | TRBV5-6